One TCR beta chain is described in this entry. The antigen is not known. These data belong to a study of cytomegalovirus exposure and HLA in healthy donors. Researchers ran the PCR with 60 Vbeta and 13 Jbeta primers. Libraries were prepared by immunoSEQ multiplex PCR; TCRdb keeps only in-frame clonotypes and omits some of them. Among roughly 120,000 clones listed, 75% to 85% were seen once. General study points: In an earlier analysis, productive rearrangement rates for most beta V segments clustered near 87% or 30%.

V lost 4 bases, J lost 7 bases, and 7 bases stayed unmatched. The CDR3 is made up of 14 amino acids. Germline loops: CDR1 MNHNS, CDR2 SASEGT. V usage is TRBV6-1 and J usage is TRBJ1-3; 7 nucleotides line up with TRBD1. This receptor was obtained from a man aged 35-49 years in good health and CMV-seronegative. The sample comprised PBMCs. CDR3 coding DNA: TGTGCCAGCAGTGCGGGACAGTTGCGTAACACCATATATTTT. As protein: CASSAGQLRNTIYF.